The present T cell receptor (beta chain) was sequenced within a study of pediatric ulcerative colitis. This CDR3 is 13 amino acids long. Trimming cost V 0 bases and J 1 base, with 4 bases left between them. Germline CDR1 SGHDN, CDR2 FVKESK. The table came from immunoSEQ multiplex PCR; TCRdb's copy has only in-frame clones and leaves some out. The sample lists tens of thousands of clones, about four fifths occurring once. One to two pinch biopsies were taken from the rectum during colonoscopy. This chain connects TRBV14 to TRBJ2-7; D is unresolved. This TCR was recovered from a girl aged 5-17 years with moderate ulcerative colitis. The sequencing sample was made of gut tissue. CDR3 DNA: TGTGCCAGCAGCCAAGATGGATCCTACGAGCAGTACTTC. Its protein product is CASSQDGSYEQYF. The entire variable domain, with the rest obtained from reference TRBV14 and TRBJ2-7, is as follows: EAGVTQFPSHSVIEKGQTVTLRCDPISGHDNLYWYRRVMGKEIKFLLHFVKESKQDESGMPNNRFLAERTGGTYSTLKVQPAELEDSGVYFCASSQDGSYEQYFGPGTRLTVT.